The 10 T cell receptor beta chains below all came from one sample that was sequenced in a study of T cells in Graves' hyperthyroidism and ophthalmopathy. The TCR beta CDR3 regions underwent amplification using RNA transcripts as the source. A first-round RT-PCR of the TCR CDR3 used the HTBI primer set. MiXCR, applied by TCRdb to the multiplex PCR reads, yields one record per CDR3 protein. The sample has a few hundred thousand distinct CDR3 sequences, about 16% seen once. The sequenced sample was blood. The receptors shown here come from a woman in her 30s with Graves' ophthalmopathy.

This clonotype has at least ten counts. This chain uses TRBV12-3 or TRBV12-4 with TRBJ2-7, with 7 bases lining up with TRBD1. The length of the CDR3 is 13 residues. The J segment lost 3 bases and the V segment lost 3 bases, leaving 2 bases of the junction unmatched. This CDR3 reads CASSFAGGYEQYF. The CDR3 DNA sequence: TGTGCCAGCAGTTTTGCAGGGGGCTACGAGCAGTACTTC.

This clonotype was counted at least ten times. This sequence joins TRBV7-2 and TRBJ2-1; no clear D. Trimming pared 4 bases from V and 5 bases from J, leaving 6 bases between. CDR3 size: 12 residues. Germline-derived CDR1 and CDR2 are SGHTA and FQGNSA. The chain's CDR3 is CASSSSHNEQFF. The CDR3 DNA sequence: TGTGCCAGCAGCTCTAGTCACAATGAGCAGTTCTTC.

About this clonotype itself: Being one base from a much bigger clone, this may be a read error. The rearrangement uses TRBV11-2 and TRBJ1-2; D possibly corresponds to TRBD1 (5 bases). Germline values: CDR1 SGHAT, CDR2 FQNNGV. CDR3 length equals 15 residues. CDR3: CASSLDPGALYDYTF. In nucleotides, the CDR3 is TGTGCCAGCAGCTTAGATCCCGGGGCGCTCTATGACTACACCTTC.

Concerning this clonotype: At one end the junction does not follow the germline gene, possibly because of a read error. This sequence joins TRBV7-3 and TRBJ2-2; tentative D call: TRBD2 (5 bases). The length of the CDR3 is 15 residues. From germline, CDR1 is SGHTA and CDR2 FQGTGA. In DNA form, the CDR3 reads TGTGCCAGCAGCTTAAGTTCAGGATCTACCGGGGAGCTGCTTTTT. Protein: CASSLSSGSTGELLF.

This clonotype was picked up many times. This chain uses TRBV20-1 with TRBJ2-5; D possibly matches TRBD1 or TRBD2 (5 bases each). Per the germline V gene, CDR1 is DFQATT and CDR2 is SNEGSKA (reference sequence). Trimming shortened V by 3 bases and J by 5 bases, and 16 bases separated the two germline ends. The CDR3 loop spans 14 amino acids. CDR3 region: CSASEGLTGETQYF. CDR3 DNA sequence: TGCAGTGCTAGCGAGGGGCTAACCGGGGAGACCCAGTACTTC.

This clonotype was detected only a few times. J is TRBJ2-5 and V is TRBV7-9; 8 nucleotides line up with TRBD1. Germline V gene sequence: CDR1 SEHNR, CDR2 FQNEAQ (reference sequence). J gave up 4 bases and V 2 bases, and 15 bases lay outside the gene matches. CDR3 length: 18 residues. CDR3 loop: CASSLLAPGQGVSETQYF. The CDR3 nucleotides are TGTGCCAGCAGCTTACTTGCGCCCGGACAGGGCGTTTCAGAGACCCAGTACTTC.

This clonotype was picked up a small number of times. The chain combines TRBV6-2 or TRBV6-3 with TRBJ2-7, with 9 bases that match TRBD1. The J segment lost 4 bases and the V segment lost 2 bases, leaving 6 bases of the junction unmatched. The V gene's germline CDR1 is MNHEY and CDR2 SVGEGT. This CDR3 spans 15 amino acids. CDR3 DNA sequence: TGTGCCAGCAGTTACGGAACAGGGGGCGTTTACGAGCAGTACTTC. It codes for CASSYGTGGVYEQYF.

In its sample, this clonotype was seen many times. The V and J genes are TRBV7-8 and TRBJ2-2; TRBD2 matches 8 bases. Germline lookup yields CDR1 SGHVS and CDR2 FQNEAQ. Trimming cost V 4 bases and J 7 bases; bases outside gene matches: 17. The CDR3 sequence is 18 residues long. The CDR3 sequence: CASSSLLGVSGTFGELFF. CDR3 in DNA: TGTGCCAGCAGCTCCCTACTAGGCGTTAGCGGGACGTTCGGGGAGCTGTTTTTT. Based on the CDR3 plus reference TRBV7-8 and TRBJ2-2, the full variable domain is GAGVSQSPRYKVAKRGQDVALRCDPISGHVSLFWYQQALGQGPEFLTYFQNEAQLDKSGLPSDRFFAERPEGSVSTLKIQRTQQEDSAVYLCASSSLLGVSGTFGELFFGEGSRLTVL.

This clonotype showed up many times. J is TRBJ2-7 and V is TRBV19; D is unresolved. The CDR3 has 15 residues. The germline CDR1 and CDR2 sequences are LNHDA and SQIVND (reference sequence). The V and J ends lost 4 bases and 2 bases respectively, with 15 bases between them. The CDR3 DNA follows: TGTGCCAGTAGTAAGACCGGCGACGGAGCCTACGAGCAGTACTTC. Protein: CASSKTGDGAYEQYF.

The chain joins TRBV28 to TRBJ2-2, with D perhaps given as TRBD1 or TRBD2 (5 bases each). The CDR3 has 12 amino acids. V lost 11 bases and J lost 7, with 14 bases in between. Germline CDR1 and CDR2: MDHEN and SYDVKM. The CDR3 DNA reads as TGTGCCCAAGAAGGGGCGGGCGGGGAGCTGTTTTTT. Its protein product is CAQEGAGGELFF.